Here is one T cell receptor (beta chain) with its context. Method: immunoSEQ multiplex PCR; TCRdb's copy keeps in-frame clones and lacks some. Altogether roughly 260,000 clones are present, 86% being singletons, with the ten largest covering around 9.5%. The data stem from a study of blood T cell repertoires in COVID-19. Study at large: Collection of acute and convalescent COVID-19 samples took place in the United States, Italy and Spain. Sources were T cells, B-cell-depleted T cells, or PBMCs; the material itself was cDNA or gDNA.

Germline CDR1 MNHEY, CDR2 SVGAGI. The V gene end was trimmed by 6 bases and the J gene end by 5 bases; junction bases not matched to a gene: 9. This CDR3 has 14 residues. The material sequenced was peripheral blood. J is TRBJ2-7 and V is TRBV6-5, with 8 nucleotides matching TRBD2. This TCR derives from a man aged 40-49 years who had recovered from COVID-19. The CDR3 loop reads CASSRAGGVNEQYF. The CDR3 DNA is TGTGCCAGCAGCCGCGCGGGGGGCGTCAACGAGCAGTACTTC.